This T cell receptor (beta chain) was recovered during a study of T cell responses to AZD1222 COVID-19 vaccine. In germline, CDR1 is SGHTA, CDR2 FQGNSA. V gave up 4 bases and J gave up 8 bases; unmatched junction bases: 10. This CDR3 is 15 amino acids long. Libraries were prepared by immunoSEQ multiplex PCR; TCRdb keeps only in-frame clonotypes and omits some of them. The table shows under 150,000 clones, with roughly 88% occurring only once. Sequenced material: peripheral blood, taken 28 days after the second AZD1222 dose. The sequence was obtained from an adult who received the AZD1222 COVID-19 vaccine. V and J are TRBV7-2 and TRBJ1-2; 10 bases align to TRBD1. CDR3 sequence reads: CASSSKTGGRGGYTF. As DNA, the CDR3 is TGTGCCAGCAGCTCCAAGACAGGGGGCCGCGGGGGCTACACCTTC. The full variable domain, rest sourced from reference TRBV7-2 and TRBJ1-2, is GAGVSQSPSNKVTEKGKDVELRCDPISGHTALYWYRQSLGQGLEFLIYFQGNSAPDKSGLPSDRFSAERTGGSVSTLTIQRTQQEDSAVYLCASSSKTGGRGGYTFGSGTRLTVV.